This TCR beta chain was observed in a study of beta chain features in type 1 diabetes. About the study: Patients did not differ from healthy donors in age, gender or cell yield. General study points: Among patients with Type 1 diabetes, TCRB CDR3s were moderately but significantly shorter in every one of the four CD4+ subsets. Naive, central memory and Treg TCRB repertoires seemed to resemble each other more closely in patients than they did in healthy donors.

This clone was seen a few times. Its target is not known. The single heparinised draw taken from each donor contained 90 to 150 mL of blood on average. In all sorted populations, purity surpassed 95%. Germline V gene data show CDR1 as SGHAT and CDR2 as FQDESV (reference sequence). V lost 8 bases, J lost 5 bases, and 2 bases stayed unmatched. The CDR3 length is 13 residues. Sequencing targeted expressed TCRB transcripts, as all isolated RNA had been reverse transcribed. The repertoire was sequenced with immunoSEQ multiplex PCR; TCRdb's copy has only in-frame clones and lacks some. The data show around 250,000 clones, roughly 25% seen once.

The sequencing input was naive CD4+ T cells from blood. The V and J genes are TRBV11-1 and TRBJ2-7, with 14 nucleotides matching TRBD2. The clonotype was recovered from a woman aged 25 to 39 with type 1 diabetes. CDR3 DNA: TGTGCCAGCGGACTAGCGGGAGGAAACGAGCAGTACTTC. Its protein is CASGLAGGNEQYF.